The 20 T cell receptor beta chains listed next were all sequenced from one sample in a study of T cell responses to AZD1222 COVID-19 vaccine. Clones were read by immunoSEQ multiplex PCR, and TCRdb kept only the in-frame ones, dropping some. The sample has some 110,000 clones; about four fifths are singletons. Sequenced here: peripheral blood, sampled on day 0 of AZD1222 vaccination. Receptors were obtained from an adult in good health.

V usage is TRBV23-1 and J usage is TRBJ2-5; 7 bases agree with TRBD2. TRBV23-1 qualifies as an ORF whose function is uncertain. There are 16 residues in the CDR3. V gave up 5 bases and J gave up 5 bases; unmatched junction bases: 14. In DNA, the CDR3 is TGCGCCAGCAGTTTTCTTCGGGGGGTTATATATGAGACCCAGTACTTC. Translation: CASSFLRGVIYETQYF.

The rearrangement uses TRBV6-6 and TRBJ2-3, with 7 bases aligning to TRBD2. CDR1 and CDR2 from the germline V gene are MNHNY and SVGAGI (reference sequence). This CDR3 contains 16 residues. V lost 0 bases, J lost 6 bases, and 9 bases stayed unmatched. DNA for the CDR3: TGTGCCAGCAGTTACTCGACACTAGCGCTGACCGATACGCAGTATTTT. Protein sequence: CASSYSTLALTDTQYF.

The chain combines TRBV7-8 with TRBJ1-1; D is unresolved. Deletions cut 5 bases from V and 8 bases from J, with 21 bases between. This CDR3 comprises 15 residues. Germline assignment: CDR1 SGHVS and CDR2 FQNEAQ. The CDR3, as DNA: TGTGCCAGCAGCCCGAACCAAGGACGGAGCCCCGAAGCTTTCTTT. This gives the protein CASSPNQGRSPEAFF. Filled out from reference TRBV7-8 and TRBJ1-1, the complete variable domain reads GAGVSQSPRYKVAKRGQDVALRCDPISGHVSLFWYQQALGQGPEFLTYFQNEAQLDKSGLPSDRFFAERPEGSVSTLKIQRTQQEDSAVYLCASSPNQGRSPEAFFGQGTRLTVV.

The chain couples TRBV19 to TRBJ1-6, with a weak D call TRBD1 (5 bases). Germline CDR1 and CDR2: LNHDA and SQIVND (reference sequence). V lost 6 bases and J 6 bases, leaving 9 bases between the germline ends. This CDR3 has 13 amino acids. Here the CDR3 DNA reads TGTGCCAGTAGGGTGGGGGGTAATTCACCCCTCCACTTT. It codes for CASRVGGNSPLHF.

The chain has TRBV29-1 and TRBJ1-2; D gene ambiguous. This CDR3 region has 13 residues. CDR1 is SQVTM and CDR2 is ANQGSEA in the germline V gene. Deletions cut 4 bases from V and 3 bases from J, with 12 bases between. The CDR3 coding sequence is TGCAGCGTTGGGAGTAACCCCTACTATGGCTACACCTTC. It encodes CSVGSNPYYGYTF.

The chain combines TRBV4-2 with TRBJ2-7; perhaps D is TRBD1 or TRBD2 (5 bases each). There are 13 residues in the CDR3. Germline assignment: CDR1 LGHNA and CDR2 YNFKEQ. Trimming left V 2 bases short and J 4 bases short, with 9 bases between. The DNA of the CDR3 is TGTGCCAGCAGCCAAAACGAGGGGTACGAGCAGTACTTC. Protein product: CASSQNEGYEQYF.

The chain couples TRBV6-2 or TRBV6-3 to TRBJ2-7, with D uncertain. The V gene lost 4 bases and the J gene lost 6 bases, with 10 bases spanning the gap. The V gene's germline CDR1 is MNHEY and CDR2 SVGEGT. This CDR3 has 12 amino acids. CDR3 residues: CASSFGLVEQYF. As DNA, the CDR3 is TGTGCCAGCAGTTTTGGGCTCGTCGAGCAGTACTTC.

This sequence joins TRBV30 and TRBJ2-5, with D possibly matching TRBD2 (7 bases). The germline V gene has CDR1 GTSNPN and CDR2 SVGIG (reference sequence). The CDR3 covers 13 residues. Trimming cost V 4 bases and J 1 base, with 10 bases left between them. The CDR3 spells CAWIRGGQETQYF. In nucleotides, the CDR3 is TGTGCCTGGATTAGGGGGGGCCAAGAGACCCAGTACTTC.

This rearrangement joins TRBV6-5 to TRBJ1-5; unclear D gene. The CDR3 runs 11 residues. The germline V and J ends were trimmed by 1 base and 13 bases, with 8 bases remaining between them. Germline V CDR1 and CDR2: MNHEY, SVGAGI. CDR3 in DNA: TGTGCCAGCAGTTACTTGGGCCAGCAGCATTTT. This encodes CASSYLGQQHF.

The rearrangement links TRBV7-3 to TRBJ1-1; TRBD1 is a possible D gene (6 bases). From germline, CDR1 is SGHTA and CDR2 FQGTGA. V lost 5 bases to trimming and J lost 5 bases, with 12 bases between them. The CDR3 runs 13 residues. The CDR3 DNA reads as TGTGCCAGCAGCGTACAGGGTGGAACTGAAGCTTTCTTT. Translated: CASSVQGGTEAFF.

The chain employs TRBV10-1 and TRBJ2-1; D gene unclear. Germline V gene lookup returns CDR1 WNHNN and CDR2 SYGVQD (reference sequence). The V and J ends lost 0 bases and 7 bases respectively, with 10 bases between them. This CDR3 is 14 amino acids long. For the CDR3, the DNA is TGCGCCAGCAGTGAGTCGATAGGTGGAAATGAGCAGTTCTTC. Its translation is CASSESIGGNEQFF.

This clone was found a few times. The chain recombines TRBV7-8 with TRBJ2-2; 7 bases are a match to TRBD2. The CDR3 is 17 amino acids. V dropped 5 bases and J dropped 0; count of bases not matched to a gene: 9. Looked up from germline, CDR1 is SGHVS and CDR2 is FQNEAQ. As DNA, the CDR3 is TGTGCCAGCAGCCAACTGGCTAGCGGAGCGAACACCGGGGAGCTGTTTTTT. Protein: CASSQLASGANTGELFF.

The rearrangement uses TRBV19 and TRBJ1-5; no definite D call. V lost 2 bases to trimming and J lost 6 bases, with 17 bases between them. This CDR3 contains 16 residues. The germline CDR1 and CDR2 sequences are LNHDA and SQIVND (reference sequence). The CDR3 sequence: CASSIYRPGGRQPQHF. Here the CDR3 DNA reads TGTGCCAGTAGTATATATCGACCAGGAGGGCGTCAGCCCCAGCATTTT.

In this sample, this clone turned up once. This chain links TRBV7-2 with TRBJ2-7, with D possibly being TRBD1 (5 bases). The CDR3 runs 15 residues. The germline V and J ends were trimmed by 4 bases and 2 bases, with 15 bases remaining between them. Germline V gives CDR1 SGHTA, CDR2 FQGNSA. The CDR3: CASSSSQVIPYEQYF. The DNA for the CDR3 is TGTGCCAGCAGCTCCTCACAGGTGATCCCCTACGAGCAGTACTTC. Drawing the rest from reference TRBV7-2 and TRBJ2-7, the complete variable domain is GAGVSQSPSNKVTEKGKDVELRCDPISGHTALYWYRQSLGQGLEFLIYFQGNSAPDKSGLPSDRFSAERTGGSVSTLTIQRTQQEDSAVYLCASSSSQVIPYEQYFGPGTRLTVT.

This rearrangement joins TRBV7-8 to TRBJ2-1; 8 bases map to TRBD2. There are 17 residues in the CDR3. V trimming: 5 bases; J trimming: 7 bases; junction bases outside the gene matches: 16. Germline V gene lookup returns CDR1 SGHVS and CDR2 FQNEAQ. The CDR3 spells CASSARGGRLSSNEQFF. As DNA, the CDR3 is TGTGCCAGCAGCGCCCGGGGGGGGCGGTTGTCATCGAATGAGCAGTTCTTC.

This chain uses TRBV9 with TRBJ1-2; 7 bases match TRBD1. Germline V CDR1 and CDR2: SGDLS, YYNGEE. The CDR3 loop spans 16 amino acids. V shed 4 bases, J shed 2 bases, and the junction held 11 bases outside the gene matches. The DNA of the CDR3 is TGTGCCAGCAGCCCCTCTTCCCGGACAGGCAACTATGGCTACACCTTC. It translates to CASSPSSRTGNYGYTF.

The gene calls are TRBV4-3 and TRBJ1-1, with D uncertain. Trimming removed 1 base at V and 7 bases at J, with 4 bases between. The germline V gene has CDR1 LGHNA and CDR2 YSLEER. This CDR3 is 11 amino acids long. The CDR3 nucleotides read TGCGCCAGCAGCCAAGGAGGTGAAGCTTTCTTT. This encodes CASSQGGEAFF.

This clone was observed a few times. The rearrangement joins TRBV2 to TRBJ1-4; 7 bases agree with TRBD1. This CDR3 region has 13 residues. The trim removed 1 base at V and 11 bases at J, leaving 4 bases unmatched. The germline V gene has CDR1 SNHLY and CDR2 FYNNEI. The CDR3 spells CASSEGTGLKLFF. The CDR3 nucleotides read TGTGCCAGCAGTGAAGGGACAGGACTTAAACTGTTTTTT.

The chain carries TRBV19 and TRBJ2-6; TRBD2 aligns across 8 bases. Germline loops: CDR1 LNHDA, CDR2 SQIVND (reference sequence). Trimming removed 4 bases from V and 0 bases from J; junction bases left unmatched: 11. The CDR3 is 19 residues long. The CDR3 nucleotides are TGTGCCAGTAGTACCGGGGGGGGTTACTTTCGCTCTGGGGCCAACGTCCTGACTTTC. Its protein product is CASSTGGGYFRSGANVLTF. Full variable domain (outside the CDR3, taken from reference TRBV19 and TRBJ2-6): DGGITQSPKYLFRKEGQNVTLSCEQNLNHDAMYWYRQDPGQGLRLIYYSQIVNDFQKGDIAEGYSVSREKKESFPLTVTSAQKNPTAFYLCASSTGGGYFRSGANVLTFGAGSRLTVL.

The V call is TRBV19, the J call TRBJ1-1; D uncertain. From germline, CDR1 is LNHDA and CDR2 SQIVND (reference sequence). Deletions cut 5 bases from V and 4 bases from J, with 14 bases between. The CDR3 sequence is 14 residues long. The CDR3 spells CASSFDTGLTEAFF. The CDR3 DNA is TGTGCCAGTAGTTTCGACACCGGCCTCACTGAAGCTTTCTTT.